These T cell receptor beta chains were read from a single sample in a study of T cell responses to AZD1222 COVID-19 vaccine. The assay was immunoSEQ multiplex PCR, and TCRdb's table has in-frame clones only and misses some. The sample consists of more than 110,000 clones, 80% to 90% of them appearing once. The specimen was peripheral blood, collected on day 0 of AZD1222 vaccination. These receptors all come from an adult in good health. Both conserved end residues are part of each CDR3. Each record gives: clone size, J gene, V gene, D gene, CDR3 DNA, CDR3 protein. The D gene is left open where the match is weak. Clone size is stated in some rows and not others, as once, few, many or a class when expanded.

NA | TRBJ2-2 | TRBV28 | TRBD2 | TGTGCCAGCAGTTCTAGCGGGAGGGGGCACGGGGAGCTGTTTTTT | CASSSSGRGHGELFF
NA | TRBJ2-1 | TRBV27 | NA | TGTGCCAGCAGTTCGGGCGCGGTCTCCTACAATGAGCAGTTCTTC | CASSSGAVSYNEQFF
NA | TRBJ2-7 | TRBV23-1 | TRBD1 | TGCGCCAGCAGTCAATCGGGACAGTTCTACGAGCAGTACTTC | CASSQSGQFYEQYF
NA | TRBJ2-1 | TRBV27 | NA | TGTGCCAGCAGTTTAATGGCGGCCTCCTACAATGAGCAGTTCTTC | CASSLMAASYNEQFF
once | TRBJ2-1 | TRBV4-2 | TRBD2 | TGTGCCAGCAGCCAAGAATCCCCCTTGACTAGCGGGATAGGGGGGTATGAGCAGTTCTTC | CASSQESPLTSGIGGYEQFF
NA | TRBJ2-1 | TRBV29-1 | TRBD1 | TGCAGCGTTATTTCTACAGGGGGCAATGAGCAGTTCTTC | CSVISTGGNEQFF
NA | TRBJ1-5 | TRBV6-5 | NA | TGTGCCAGCAGTCTCGGACAGAATCAGCCCCAGCATTTT | CASSLGQNQPQHF
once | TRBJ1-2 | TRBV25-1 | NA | TGTGCCAGCAGTGAGAGTCCGGGGGCGCACACCTTC | CASSESPGAHTF
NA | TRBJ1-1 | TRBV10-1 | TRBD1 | TGCGCCGAGGGGACAGGGGGGATTTTGAACACTGAAGCTTTCTTT | CAEGTGGILNTEAFF
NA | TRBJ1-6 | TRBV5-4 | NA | TGTGCCAGCAGCTCTCAGCGGACCAATTCACCCCTCCACTTT | CASSSQRTNSPLHF
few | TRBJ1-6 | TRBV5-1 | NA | TGCGCCAGCAGCTTAAAGGCGGGATCCAATTCACCCCTCCACTTT | CASSLKAGSNSPLHF
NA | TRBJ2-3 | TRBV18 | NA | TGTGCCAGCTCATACACAGATACGCAGTATTTT | CASSYTDTQYF
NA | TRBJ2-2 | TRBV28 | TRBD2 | TGTGCCAGCCTAAAGGAGCGGGAGTCGGACACCGGGGAGCTGTTTTTT | CASLKERESDTGELFF
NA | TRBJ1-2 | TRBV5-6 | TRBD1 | TGTGCCAGCAGCGGAACCGGGACAGGTGTTTATGGCTACACCTTC | CASSGTGTGVYGYTF
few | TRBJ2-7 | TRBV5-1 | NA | TGCGCCAGCAGCTTGGGAGCCTACGAGCAGTACTTC | CASSLGAYEQYF
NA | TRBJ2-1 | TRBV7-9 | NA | TGTGCCAGCAGCCCGGGGTGGGGGAGTGTTTCCTACAATGAGCAGTTCTTC | CASSPGWGSVSYNEQFF
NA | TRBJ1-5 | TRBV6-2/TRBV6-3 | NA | TGTGCCAGCAGTTACTCGATGCTCAGGGTGGTTCAGCCCCAGCATTTT | CASSYSMLRVVQPQHF
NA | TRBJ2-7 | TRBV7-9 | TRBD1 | TGTGCCAGCAGCTTAGAGGACAGGGGGCCCTACGAGCAGTACTTC | CASSLEDRGPYEQYF
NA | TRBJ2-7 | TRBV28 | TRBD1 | TGTGCCAGCAGGCGGGACAGGGACTCCTACGAGCAGTACTTC | CASRRDRDSYEQYF
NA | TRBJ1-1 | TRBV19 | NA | TGTGCCAGTAGTACGGGCCCAACTATGAACACTGAAGCTTTCTTT | CASSTGPTMNTEAFF
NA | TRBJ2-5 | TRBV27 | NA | TGTGCCAGCAGGCCACTAGCTCCATGGGGGACCCAGTACTTC | CASRPLAPWGTQYF
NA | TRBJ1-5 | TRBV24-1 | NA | TGTGCCACCAGTGATTCCCGGCCGGGCCCCGAGGGATGGCCCCAGCATTTT | CATSDSRPGPEGWPQHF
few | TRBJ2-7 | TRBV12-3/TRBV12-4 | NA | TGTGCCAGCAGTATAAGCTCCTACGAGCAGTACTTC | CASSISSYEQYF
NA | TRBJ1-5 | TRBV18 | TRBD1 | TGTGCCAGCTCACTCGGACAGGGGGGTAGAGAGCCCCAGCATTTT | CASSLGQGGREPQHF
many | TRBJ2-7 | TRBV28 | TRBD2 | TGTGCCAGCAGGGACGGGAGGGCCTACGAGCAGTACTTC | CASRDGRAYEQYF
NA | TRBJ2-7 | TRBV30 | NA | TGTGCCTGGAGTGGAGGGCAGGTCGTTATCGAGCAGTACTTC | CAWSGGQVVIEQYF
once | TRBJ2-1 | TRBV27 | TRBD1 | TGTGCCAGCAGTTTCCAGGGGGAAAGAAATGAGCAGTTCTTC | CASSFQGERNEQFF
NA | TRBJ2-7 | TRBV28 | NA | TGTGCCAGCAGAGTCGAGGTTGGGGAGCAGTACTTC | CASRVEVGEQYF
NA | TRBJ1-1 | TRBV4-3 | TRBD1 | TGCGCCAGCAGCCAATCCGGGACAGGGTTATCCCGAGTCCCTTTCTTT | CASSQSGTGLSRVPFF